This TCR beta chain was observed in a study of cytomegalovirus exposure and HLA in healthy donors. Donors in the study were healthy people who gave bone marrow. CDR1 and CDR2 (germline): SGHTA, FQGNSA. The CDR3 is made up of 15 amino acids. J lost 1 base, V lost 5 bases, and 5 bases had no gene match. Primers included in the PCR were 60 Vbeta and 13 Jbeta primers. Sequencing used immunoSEQ multiplex PCR; TCRdb keeps in-frame clones, though not all of them. The sample table sets out some 110,000 clones. Input material: PBMCs. The clonotype originates from a man in his forties in good health and CMV-seronegative. The chain recombines TRBV7-2 with TRBJ2-3, with 8 bases identical to TRBD2. CDR3 nucleotide sequence: TGTGCCAGCAGCAGTAGCGGGATACGCACAGATACGCAGTATTTT. Amino acids: CASSSSGIRTDTQYF.